This T cell receptor (beta chain) was observed in a study of T cells after yellow fever vaccination. As for the study in general: Low-cell-number fractions underwent preparation using SMART-Seq v4 Ultra Low Input. Findings and limits, study-wide: Though it reached lower strength, the secondary response hit its peak faster, day 5 versus 15.

Each CDR3 protein is one row after TCRdb ran MiXCR on the 5' RACE reads. The sample has approximately 510,000 distinct CDR3 sequences; 20% to 25% are singletons. This clonotype was seen a handful of times. Its cognate antigen is unknown. The CDR3 is made up of 15 amino acids. CDR1 is LGHDT and CDR2 is YNNKEL in the germline V gene (reference sequence). Trimming cost V 8 bases and J 2 bases, with 18 bases left between them. This chain uses TRBV3-1 with TRBJ2-5; a weak D match, TRBD2 (6 bases). The clonotype originates from a young man who received the YFV17D yellow fever vaccine. The sample consisted of PBMCs, taken less than 25 days after the first yellow fever vaccination. CDR3 region: CASAPGRIGQETQYF. CDR3 in DNA: TGTGCCAGCGCCCCCGGGAGAATAGGGCAAGAGACCCAGTACTTC.